This T cell receptor (beta chain) is from a study of T cell responses to AZD1222 COVID-19 vaccine. General study results and limits: Baseline seropositives among AZD1222 recipients totaled only 5 to 7. After the peak T cell response, and only then, were repertoires sampled. Nearly half of unique spike-specific TCRs reportedly avoided B.1.351 and B.1.1.7 mutated regions. At 160-218 and 743-854, vaccine-associated CD4 TCRs were dominant, and they spanned spike.

A remark on this clone: Its antigen is currently unknown.

Trimming pared 3 bases from V and 1 base from J, leaving 6 bases between. The CDR3 has 13 residues. CDR1 is SGHAT, CDR2 FQNNGV, per germline. Profiling relied on immunoSEQ multiplex PCR, and the TCRdb table lists in-frame clones only, not all of them. The data contain roughly 150,000 clones, about 90% of them singletons. The chain is built from TRBV11-2 and TRBJ1-1; D is perhaps TRBD1 (6 bases). The input for sequencing was peripheral blood, taken 28 days after the second AZD1222 dose. This clonotype was obtained from an adult who received the AZD1222 COVID-19 vaccine. The CDR3 protein is CASSFRGNTEAFF. The CDR3 coding sequence is TGTGCCAGCAGCTTCAGGGGGAACACTGAAGCTTTCTTT. The variable domain in full, with the rest retrieved from reference TRBV11-2 and TRBJ1-1, is EAGVAQSPRYKIIEKRQSVAFWCNPISGHATLYWYQQILGQGPKLLIQFQNNGVVDDSQLPKDRFSAERLKGVDSTLKIQPAKLEDSAVYLCASSFRGNTEAFFGQGTRLTVV.